The 3 T cell receptor beta chains below come from one sample, sequenced in a study of radiotherapy plus CTLA-4 blockade in lung cancer. The data were produced by immunoSEQ multiplex PCR, yet TCRdb's version contains in-frame clones alone and is incomplete. The table includes 53,000 or so clones, roughly three quarters detected once. Sample: peripheral blood, taken from a patient treated with radiotherapy plus ipilimumab. The receptors were gathered from a human donor with non-small cell lung cancer who had stable disease on radiotherapy plus ipilimumab.

The rearrangement uses TRBV29-1 and TRBJ1-1; D unresolved. Trimming pared 4 bases from V and 2 bases from J, leaving 14 bases between. The CDR3 is 14 residues long. Per the germline V gene, CDR1 is SQVTM and CDR2 is ANQGSEA. CDR3 protein: CSVGTTAINTEAFF. CDR3 in DNA: TGCAGCGTTGGGACGACGGCGATTAACACTGAAGCTTTCTTT.

The DNA of the CDR3 is TGCGCCAGCAGTCTCAGCTCCAACTCTGGAAACACCATATATTTT. It is translated as CASSLSSNSGNTIYF. The chain combines TRBV5-1 with TRBJ1-3; D remains ambiguous. CDR3 length: 15 amino acids. Germline V gives CDR1 SGHRS, CDR2 YFSETQ. V gave up 5 bases and J gave up 0 bases, with 12 bases separating them.

The chain employs TRBV10-2 and TRBJ2-7, with 8 bases aligning to TRBD1. Germline V gene data show CDR1 as WSHSY and CDR2 as SAAADI. V lost 1 base, J lost 0 bases, and 5 bases stayed unmatched. This CDR3 has 16 amino acids. CDR3 residues: CASSEWQGANSYEQYF. DNA for the CDR3: TGCGCCAGCAGTGAGTGGCAGGGGGCAAACTCCTACGAGCAGTACTTC.